A single sample is the source of the 32 T cell receptor beta chains below, sequenced in a study of T cell changes during pregnancy in multiple sclerosis. Method: immunoSEQ multiplex PCR; TCRdb's copy keeps in-frame clones and lacks some. Among tens of thousands of clones listed, roughly 92% were seen once. Sequenced material: peripheral blood, taken after pregnancy. These receptors were collected from a female donor in good health, enrolled as a control in a pregnancy study.

This chain links TRBV5-1 with TRBJ2-1; D is undetermined. The V gene lost 4 bases and the J gene lost 2 bases, with 7 bases spanning the gap. Germline CDR1 and CDR2: SGHRS and YFSETQ. The CDR3 has 13 residues. CDR3 residues: CASSATAYNEQFF. CDR3 nucleotides: TGCGCCAGCAGCGCCACGGCCTACAATGAGCAGTTCTTC.

V is TRBV29-1 and J is TRBJ1-2, with TRBD1 identical over 7 bases. V lost 7 bases to trimming and J lost 3 bases; unmatched junction nucleotides: 11. There are 14 residues in the CDR3. Germline values: CDR1 SQVTM, CDR2 ANQGSEA. CDR3 DNA: TGCAGCGGTGTCTCCGGGACAGTGGACTATGGCTACACCTTC. Translating gives CSGVSGTVDYGYTF. Based on the CDR3 plus reference TRBV29-1 and TRBJ1-2, the full variable domain is SAVISQKPSRDICQRGTSLTIQCQVDSQVTMMFWYRQQPGQSLTLIATANQGSEATYESGFVIDKFPISRPNLTFSTLTVSNMSPEDSSIYLCSGVSGTVDYGYTFGSGTRLTVV.

V and J are TRBV27 and TRBJ2-7; 15 positions match TRBD2. This CDR3 is 15 amino acids long. Trimming took 5 bases from V and 6 from J; bases not matched to a gene: 5. Germline CDR1 MNHEY, CDR2 SMNVEV (reference sequence). The CDR3 sequence: CASSRTSGRALEQYF. CDR3 DNA: TGTGCCAGCAGTCGGACTAGCGGGAGGGCCCTCGAGCAGTACTTC.

This chain uses TRBV6-6 with TRBJ2-5, with 9 bases that match TRBD2. The length of the CDR3 is 15 residues. Germline-derived CDR1 and CDR2 are MNHNY and SVGAGI (reference sequence). The ends lost 4 bases at V and 3 bases at J; junction bases unmatched: 6. CDR3 region: CASSSPERGEETQYF. CDR3 coding DNA: TGTGCCAGCAGTTCCCCAGAGCGGGGGGAAGAGACCCAGTACTTC.

The sample holds a few counts of this clone. The chain carries TRBV4-1 and TRBJ1-1; 7 nucleotides match TRBD1. J was trimmed by 3 bases and V by 2 bases; bases with no gene match: 3. This CDR3 region has 14 residues. From germline, CDR1 is MGHRA and CDR2 YSYEKL. CDR3 nucleotides: TGCGCCAGCAGCCAATTTGACAGGGACACTGAAGCTTTCTTT. It is translated as CASSQFDRDTEAFF.

Written as DNA, the CDR3 is TGTGCCAGCAGTTTATCTTCTTTGGCTAGCGGGATTTGTGGGCAGTACTTC. Translated, it gives CASSLSSLASGICGQYF. The chain joins TRBV27 to TRBJ2-7; 9 bases map to TRBD2. The V segment lost 0 bases and the J segment 9 bases; nucleotides outside the gene matches: 15. The CDR3 runs to 17 residues. Germline CDR1 and CDR2: MNHEY and SMNVEV (reference sequence).

This clone was counted once. The rearrangement joins TRBV18 to TRBJ2-6; 10 bases map to TRBD1. Germline loops: CDR1 KGHSH, CDR2 LQKENI. The CDR3 has 18 amino acids. After removal of 3 bases from V and 4 bases from J, the junction contained 9 bases not matched to a gene. The CDR3 loop reads CASSPTGTGAQGANVLTF. Here the CDR3 DNA reads TGTGCCAGCTCACCGACCGGGACAGGGGCGCAAGGGGCCAACGTCCTGACTTTC.

CDR3 DNA: TGTGCAAGTCGCTTAAGGGGCAGGGGGCATAGGGCCAATTCTCAGCCCCAGCATTTT. Translated: CASRLRGRGHRANSQPQHF. The chain uses TRBV12-2 and TRBJ1-5; TRBD1, as called in the table, went unchecked against the DNA. TRBV12-2 is given as a pseudogene. The CDR3 has 19 amino acids.

This chain connects TRBV2 to TRBJ1-4, with 9 bases that match TRBD1. Germline loops: CDR1 SNHLY, CDR2 FYNNEI. The CDR3 covers 14 residues. The junction had 6 bases not matched to a gene; V was cut back by 7 bases and J by 6 bases. This CDR3 reads CASNRQGVDEKLFF. The CDR3 DNA reads TGTGCCAGCAATCGACAGGGGGTAGATGAAAAACTGTTTTTT.

The rearrangement links TRBV27 to TRBJ2-3, with TRBD2 identical over 11 bases. Germline V gene lookup returns CDR1 MNHEY and CDR2 SMNVEV (reference sequence). The CDR3 has 16 residues. V trimming: 6 bases; J trimming: 5 bases; junction bases outside the gene matches: 10. The CDR3 nucleotides are TGTGCCAGCAGGGAGATAGCGGGGGGGCAGGTAGATACGCAGTATTTT. Translation gives CASREIAGGQVDTQYF.

The chain has TRBV7-6 and TRBJ2-3; the match to TRBD2 covers 9 bases. The V gene's germline CDR1 is SGHVS and CDR2 FNYEAQ. Trimming took 1 base from V and 5 from J; bases not matched to a gene: 7. The CDR3 totals 16 residues. The CDR3 here is CASSLGSGSGGDTQYF. The CDR3 nucleotides are TGTGCCAGCAGCTTAGGATCAGGTAGCGGGGGAGATACGCAGTATTTT.

The rearrangement uses TRBV5-6 and TRBJ2-1; 9 bases match TRBD2. This CDR3 has 15 residues. V dropped 4 bases and J dropped 7; count of bases not matched to a gene: 9. Per germline, CDR1 SGHDT and CDR2 YYEEEE. CDR3 sequence reads: CASSPLAGGPNEQFF. CDR3 bases: TGTGCCAGCAGCCCCTTGGCGGGGGGGCCAAATGAGCAGTTCTTC.

This clone was counted a few times. The chain is built from TRBV4-1 and TRBJ1-3, with 7 bases fitting TRBD1. CDR1 and CDR2 from the germline V gene are MGHRA and YSYEKL. This CDR3 is built from 16 residues. The V gene end was trimmed by 0 bases and the J gene end by 3 bases; junction bases not matched to a gene: 5. CDR3 residues: CASSQEGQQIGNTIYF. CDR3 nucleotide sequence: TGCGCCAGCAGCCAAGAGGGACAGCAGATTGGAAACACCATATATTTT.

This chain uses TRBV5-4 with TRBJ1-2; 8 bases align to TRBD1. The V gene end was trimmed by 4 bases and the J gene end by 6 bases; junction bases not matched to a gene: 5. Germline-derived CDR1 and CDR2 are SGHNT and YYREEE (reference sequence). The CDR3 has 13 amino acids. The CDR3, as DNA: TGTGCCAGCAGCACCCCACAGGGGGATGGCTACACCTTC. Its protein product is CASSTPQGDGYTF.

The V call is TRBV15, the J call TRBJ1-4; tentatively, D is TRBD1 (5 bases). The germline V gene encodes CDR1 LNHNV and CDR2 YYDKDF (reference sequence). This CDR3 region has 15 residues. Trimming shortened V by 4 bases and J by 5 bases, and 14 bases separated the two germline ends. CDR3 DNA sequence: TGTGCCACCAGCACAATCGACAGAGCCAATGAAAAACTGTTTTTT. This gives the protein CATSTIDRANEKLFF.

The rearrangement links TRBV28 to TRBJ1-1, with D maybe TRBD1 (6 bases). Germline-derived CDR1 and CDR2 are MDHEN and SYDVKM. Trimming removed 7 bases from V and 4 bases from J, with 13 bases in between. The CDR3 has 13 residues. CDR3 nucleotides: TGTGCCAGCACCGTGCAGGGGCCCACTGAAGCTTTCTTT. Residues: CASTVQGPTEAFF. Supplemented by reference TRBV28 and TRBJ1-1, the full variable domain reads DVKVTQSSRYLVKRTGEKVFLECVQDMDHENMFWYRQDPGLGLRLIYFSYDVKMKEKGDIPEGYSVSREKKERFSLILESASTNQTSMYLCASTVQGPTEAFFGQGTRLTVV.

The chain carries TRBV6-1 and TRBJ2-7; D gene ambiguous. This CDR3 is built from 14 residues. Germline loops: CDR1 MNHNS, CDR2 SASEGT. Trimming pared 0 bases from V and 5 bases from J, leaving 11 bases between. The CDR3 here is CASSEASVSHEQYF. The CDR3 nucleotides read TGTGCCAGCAGTGAAGCGTCAGTGTCTCACGAGCAGTACTTC.

J is TRBJ1-5 and V is TRBV18; a possible D gene is TRBD1 (5 bases). Germline CDR1 reads KGHSH; CDR2 reads LQKENI. V lost 3 bases to trimming and J lost 0 bases, with 9 bases between them. The CDR3 has 15 amino acids. In DNA form, the CDR3 reads TGTGCCAGCTCACCTTCAGGGAATAGCAATCAGCCCCAGCATTTT. This sequence encodes CASSPSGNSNQPQHF.

The V gene is TRBV28, the J gene TRBJ2-5; possibly TRBD1 for D (6 bases). The V and J ends lost 5 bases and 2 bases respectively, with 12 bases between them. Germline CDR1 reads MDHEN; CDR2 reads SYDVKM. This CDR3 is built from 14 residues. The CDR3 nucleotides are TGTGCCAGCAGTGAGGACAGTCTACAAGAGACCCAGTACTTC. It codes for CASSEDSLQETQYF.

This clone appeared a single time. The genes are TRBV21-1 and TRBJ1-5. TRBV21-1 is a pseudogene segment. The CDR3 runs 13 residues. The CDR3 region has the DNA TGTGCCAGCCATCTACGGGGGGCTCAGCCCCAGCATTTT. Amino acid sequence: CASHLRGAQPQHF.

The chain has TRBV6-5 and TRBJ2-3; a weak D match, TRBD1 (5 bases). V gave up 1 base and J gave up 0 bases, with 11 bases separating them. The CDR3 loop spans 16 amino acids. The V gene's germline CDR1 is MNHEY and CDR2 SVGAGI. For the CDR3, the DNA is TGTGCCAGCAGTTACTGGGGCCGCTCTAGCACAGATACGCAGTATTTT. Its translation is CASSYWGRSSTDTQYF.

CDR3 DNA: TGTGCCTGGAGTCTCCGACTAGCGGGAGGGCCAGATACGCAGTATTTT. Encoded protein: CAWSLRLAGGPDTQYF. The chain combines TRBV30 with TRBJ2-3, with 14 bases lining up with TRBD2. The CDR3 totals 16 residues. V shed 2 bases and J 4 bases; nucleotides not matched to a gene: 5. Germline lookup yields CDR1 GTSNPN and CDR2 SVGIG (reference sequence).

The gene calls are TRBV7-3 and TRBJ1-1; D is unclear. The germline CDR1 and CDR2 sequences are SGHTA and FQGTGA. This CDR3 region has 15 residues. V lost 1 base and J lost 0, with 9 bases in between. CDR3 residues: CASSLNPVMNTEAFF. The CDR3 bases are TGTGCCAGCAGCTTAAACCCAGTCATGAACACTGAAGCTTTCTTT. Using reference TRBV7-3 and TRBJ1-1 for the parts outside the CDR3, the full variable domain is GAGVSQTPSNKVTEKGKYVELRCDPISGHTALYWYRQSLGQGPEFLIYFQGTGAADDSGLPNDRFFAVRPEGSVSTLKIQRTERGDSAVYLCASSLNPVMNTEAFFGQGTRLTVV.

This chain joins TRBV18 and TRBJ2-2, with D possibly TRBD2 on 5 matching bases. Trimming cost V 4 bases and J 0 bases, with 9 bases left between them. The CDR3 is 15 amino acids. Per germline, CDR1 KGHSH and CDR2 LQKENI. The CDR3 coding sequence is TGTGCCAGCTCACGGGAGACGGCGAACACCGGGGAGCTGTTTTTT. Residues: CASSRETANTGELFF. The full variable domain, its missing parts supplied by reference TRBV18 and TRBJ2-2, is NAGVMQNPRHLVRRRGQEARLRCSPMKGHSHVYWYRQLPEEGLKFMVYLQKENIIDESGMPKERFSAEFPKEGPSILRIQQVVRGDSAAYFCASSRETANTGELFFGEGSRLTVL.

The chain couples TRBV5-1 to TRBJ2-5; TRBD2 matches 8 bases. Germline CDR1 SGHRS, CDR2 YFSETQ. CDR3 size: 16 residues. Trimming at V came to 4 bases and at J to 4 bases, leaving 12 bases not matched to a gene. This CDR3 reads CASSPGAGGDLETQYF. For the CDR3, the DNA is TGCGCCAGCAGCCCGGGGGCGGGGGGCGACTTAGAGACCCAGTACTTC.

This chain joins TRBV4-2 and TRBJ1-4; D is undetermined. V was cut by 0 bases and J by 4 bases, with 6 bases left in between. The CDR3 is 14 residues long. Germline assignment: CDR1 LGHNA and CDR2 YNFKEQ. CDR3 residues: CASSQELFNEKLFF. As DNA, the CDR3 is TGTGCCAGCAGCCAAGAACTTTTTAATGAAAAACTGTTTTTT.

The chain recombines TRBV15 with TRBJ1-3; possible D gene TRBD1, 5 bases. The CDR3 runs to 16 residues. Trimming left V 4 bases short and J 7 bases short, with 20 bases between. CDR1 and CDR2 (germline): LNHNV, YYDKDF (reference sequence). The DNA of the CDR3 is TGTGCCACCAGCACCCCGGACATCTCAGGGCCTAACACCATATATTTT. Its translation is CATSTPDISGPNTIYF.

This clone was counted between two and nine times. The chain combines TRBV5-4 with TRBJ1-6, with 8 nucleotides matching TRBD1. Per germline, CDR1 SGHNT and CDR2 YYREEE (reference sequence). The CDR3 has 15 amino acids. The J segment lost 10 bases and the V segment lost 3 bases, leaving 9 bases of the junction unmatched. CDR3 nucleotide sequence: TGTGCCAGCAGCTCCGACAGGGGTGGTGACTCACCCCTCCACTTT. It encodes CASSSDRGGDSPLHF.

J is TRBJ2-1 and V is TRBV7-2; D is perhaps TRBD2 (5 bases). This CDR3 comprises 16 residues. Germline V lookup: CDR1 SGHTA, CDR2 FQGNSA. Trimming removed 7 bases at V and 0 bases at J, with 16 bases between. CDR3 bases: TGTGCCAGCATCCCGGGTGGGAGACTCTCCTACAATGAGCAGTTCTTC. Translated: CASIPGGRLSYNEQFF.

The chain carries TRBV2 and TRBJ1-1; D gene unclear. This CDR3 has 14 residues. V shed 11 bases and J shed 5 bases, with 21 bases lying between them. The V gene's germline CDR1 is SNHLY and CDR2 FYNNEI. The CDR3 DNA is TGTGCCCAATCCAGGCCGGCAGGTAAGACTGAAGCTTTCTTT. It specifies CAQSRPAGKTEAFF. Full variable domain (rest looked up from reference TRBV2 and TRBJ1-1): EPEVTQTPSHQVTQMGQEVILRCVPISNHLYFYWYRQILGQKVEFLVSFYNNEISEKSEIFDDQFSVERPDGSNFTLKIRSTKLEDSAMYFCAQSRPAGKTEAFFGQGTRLTVV.

The chain couples TRBV7-2 to TRBJ2-5, with 11 bases lining up with TRBD2. Trimming cost V 1 base and J 4 bases; bases outside gene matches: 8. The CDR3 length is 17 residues. In germline, CDR1 is SGHTA, CDR2 FQGNSA. The CDR3, as DNA: TGTGCCAGCAGCTTAGGGGTGACTAGCGGGGAAAGAGAGACCCAGTACTTC. This sequence encodes CASSLGVTSGERETQYF. Full variable domain (remainder filled in from reference TRBV7-2 and TRBJ2-5): GAGVSQSPSNKVTEKGKDVELRCDPISGHTALYWYRQSLGQGLEFLIYFQGNSAPDKSGLPSDRFSAERTGGSVSTLTIQRTQQEDSAVYLCASSLGVTSGERETQYFGPGTRLLVL.

The chain has TRBV30 and TRBJ1-6; D may be TRBD1 (5 bases). Germline V CDR1 and CDR2: GTSNPN, SVGIG (reference sequence). V shed 3 bases and J shed 7 bases, with 22 bases lying between them. There are 17 residues in the CDR3. This chain's CDR3 is CAWSPARTSLRNSPLHF. CDR3 DNA sequence: TGTGCCTGGAGCCCCGCCCGGACAAGCCTTCGAAATTCACCCCTCCACTTT.